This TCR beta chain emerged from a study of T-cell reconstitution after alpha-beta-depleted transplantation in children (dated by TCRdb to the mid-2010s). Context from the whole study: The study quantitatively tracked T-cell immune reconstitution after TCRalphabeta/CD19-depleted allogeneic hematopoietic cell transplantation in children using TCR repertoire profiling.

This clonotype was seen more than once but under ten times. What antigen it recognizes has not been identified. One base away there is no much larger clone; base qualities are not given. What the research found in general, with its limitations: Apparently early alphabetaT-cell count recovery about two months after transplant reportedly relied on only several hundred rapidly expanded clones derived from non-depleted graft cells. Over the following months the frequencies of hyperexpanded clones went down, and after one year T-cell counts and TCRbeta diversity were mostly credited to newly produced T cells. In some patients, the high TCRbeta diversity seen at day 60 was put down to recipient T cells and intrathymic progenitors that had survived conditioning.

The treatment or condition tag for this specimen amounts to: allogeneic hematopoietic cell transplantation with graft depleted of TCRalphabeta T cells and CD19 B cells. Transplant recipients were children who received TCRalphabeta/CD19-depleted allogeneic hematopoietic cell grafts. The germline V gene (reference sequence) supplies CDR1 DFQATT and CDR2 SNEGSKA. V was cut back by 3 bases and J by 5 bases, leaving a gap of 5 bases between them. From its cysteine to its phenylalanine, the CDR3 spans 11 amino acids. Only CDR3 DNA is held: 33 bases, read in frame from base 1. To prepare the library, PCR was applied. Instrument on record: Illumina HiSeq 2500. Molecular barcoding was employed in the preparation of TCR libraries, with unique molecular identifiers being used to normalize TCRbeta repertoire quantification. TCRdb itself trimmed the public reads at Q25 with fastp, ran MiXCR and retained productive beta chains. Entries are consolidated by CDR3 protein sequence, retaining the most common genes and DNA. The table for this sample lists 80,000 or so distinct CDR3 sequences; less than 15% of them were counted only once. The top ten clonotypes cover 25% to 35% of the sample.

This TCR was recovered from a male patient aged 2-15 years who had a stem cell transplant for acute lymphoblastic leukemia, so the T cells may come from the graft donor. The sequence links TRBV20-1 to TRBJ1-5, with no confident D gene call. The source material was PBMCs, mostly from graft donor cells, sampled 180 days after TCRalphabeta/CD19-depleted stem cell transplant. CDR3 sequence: CSASPYQPQHF. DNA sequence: TGCAGTGCTAGCCCCTATCAGCCCCAGCATTTT.